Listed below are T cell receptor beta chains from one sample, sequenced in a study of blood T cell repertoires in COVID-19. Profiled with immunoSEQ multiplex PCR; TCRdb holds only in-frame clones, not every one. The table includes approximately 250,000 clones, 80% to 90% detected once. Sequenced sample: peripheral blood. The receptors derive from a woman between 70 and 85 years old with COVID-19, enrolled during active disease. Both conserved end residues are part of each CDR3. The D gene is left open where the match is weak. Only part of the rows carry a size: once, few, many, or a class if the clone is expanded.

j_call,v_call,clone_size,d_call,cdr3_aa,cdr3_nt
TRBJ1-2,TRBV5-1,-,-,CASSLGGRSKYGYTF,TGCGCCAGCAGCTTGGGAGGGAGGTCCAAATATGGCTACACCTTC
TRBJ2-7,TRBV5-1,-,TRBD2,CASSLAGTSEYEQYF,TGCGCCAGCAGCTTGGCCGGGACTAGCGAATACGAGCAGTACTTC
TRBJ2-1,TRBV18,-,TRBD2,CASSPRSSGTYNEQFF,TGTGCCAGCTCACCACGCTCTAGCGGGACCTACAATGAGCAGTTCTTC
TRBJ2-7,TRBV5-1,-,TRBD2,CASSSGLAGGVEYF,TGCGCCAGCAGCTCGGGACTAGCGGGAGGAGTTGAGTACTTC
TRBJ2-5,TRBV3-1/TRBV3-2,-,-,CASSQKGPQETQYF,TGTGCCAGCAGCCAGAAGGGGCCCCAAGAGACCCAGTACTTC
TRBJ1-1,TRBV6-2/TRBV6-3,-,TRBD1,CASSYTGQGENTEAFF,TGTGCCAGCAGTTACACCGGACAGGGGGAGAACACTGAAGCTTTCTTT
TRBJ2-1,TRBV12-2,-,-,CASRLGGTSSYNEQFF,TGTGCAAGTCGCTTAGGCGGGACGAGCTCCTACAATGAGCAGTTCTTC
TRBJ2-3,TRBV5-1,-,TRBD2,CASSSGTSGRGDTQYF,TGCGCCAGCAGCTCCGGGACTAGCGGGCGGGGAGATACGCAGTATTTT
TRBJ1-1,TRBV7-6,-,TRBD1,CASSPGSGQGTTEAFF,TGTGCCAGCAGCCCCGGATCCGGACAGGGGACCACTGAAGCTTTCTTT
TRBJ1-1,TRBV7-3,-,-,CASSLTGRAEAFF,TGTGCCAGCAGCTTAACAGGGAGGGCTGAAGCTTTCTTT
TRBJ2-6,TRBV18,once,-,CASSPDGTGANVLTF,TGTGCCAGCTCACCTGACGGGACTGGGGCCAACGTCCTGACTTTC
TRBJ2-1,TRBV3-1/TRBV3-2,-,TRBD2,CASSQEATLAGNRYNEQFF,TGTGCCAGCAGCCAAGAAGCCACTTTAGCGGGAAACCGCTACAATGAGCAGTTCTTC
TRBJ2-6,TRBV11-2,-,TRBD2,CASSSTAGGSGANVLTF,TGTGCCAGCAGCTCCACAGCGGGAGGCTCTGGGGCCAACGTCCTGACTTTC
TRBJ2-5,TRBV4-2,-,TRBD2,CASSQEGLAGRGQYF,TGTGCCAGCAGCCAAGAGGGACTAGCGGGTCGTGGCCAGTACTTC
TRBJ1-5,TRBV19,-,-,CASSIRRAFNQPQHF,TGTGCCAGTAGTATCCGCAGGGCCTTTAATCAGCCCCAGCATTTT
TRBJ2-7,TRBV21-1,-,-,CASFSPTGTSGKRVPYEQYF,TGTGCCAGCTTCTCTCCAACGGGGACTAGCGGGAAACGGGTCCCGTACGAGCAGTACTTC
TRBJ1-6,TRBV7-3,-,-,CASSSTANNSPLHF,TGTGCCAGCAGCTCGACAGCTAATAATTCACCCCTCCACTTT
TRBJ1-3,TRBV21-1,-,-,CASSKGAGWTIYF,TGTGCCAGCAGCAAAGGGGCGGGGTGGACCATATATTTT
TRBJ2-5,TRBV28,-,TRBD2,CASSLASGTETQYF,TGTGCCAGCAGTTTAGCTAGCGGGACTGAGACCCAGTACTTC
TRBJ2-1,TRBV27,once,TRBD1,CASSRQTGGINEQFF,TGTGCCAGCAGTCGACAGACAGGGGGTATAAATGAGCAGTTCTTC
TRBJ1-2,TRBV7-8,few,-,CASSSWGGELDYGYTF,TGTGCCAGCAGCTCCTGGGGGGGGGAGTTGGACTATGGCTACACCTTC
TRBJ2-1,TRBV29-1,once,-,CSVDRVGRGSGEQFF,TGCAGCGTTGACCGAGTAGGGCGGGGATCGGGTGAGCAGTTCTTC
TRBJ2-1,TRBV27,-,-,CASRTEGASNEQFF,TGTGCCAGCAGAACAGAGGGCGCCTCCAATGAGCAGTTCTTC
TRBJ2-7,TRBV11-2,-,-,CASSLLRDLGRQYF,TGTGCCAGCAGCTTATTAAGGGATCTGGGGAGGCAGTACTTC
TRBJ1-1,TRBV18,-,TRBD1,CASSPMTGGHTEAFF,TGTGCCAGCTCACCTATGACAGGGGGCCACACTGAAGCTTTCTTT
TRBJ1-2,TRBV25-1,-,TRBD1,CASSALTGTGNGYTF,TGTGCCAGCAGTGCGTTGACCGGGACAGGGAACGGCTACACCTTC